The present TCR beta chain was sequenced within a study of T-cell reconstitution after alpha-beta-depleted transplantation in children. The TCRbeta library was prepared with unique molecular identifiers. TCRdb fed the PCR reads into MiXCR, producing one record per CDR3 protein. This table has around 200,000 distinct CDR3 sequences, approximately 17% appearing once. Overall study findings and caveats: One year post-transplant, T-cell counts and diversity were largely derived from T cells produced anew. As was reported, about two months after transplant, alpha-beta T cells came from several hundred expanded graft clones. Surviving recipient T cells and thymic progenitors produced the high day-60 TCRbeta diversity seen in some patients.

This clonotype was seen only a few times. The antigen is undetermined. The source was PBMCs, mostly from graft donor cells, collected 360 days after TCRalphabeta/CD19-depleted stem cell transplant. This clonotype was obtained from a male patient aged 2-9 years who had a stem cell transplant for acute lymphoblastic leukemia, so the T cells may come from the graft donor.

CDR3 DNA sequence: TGTGCCAGCAGTCTAAGGGGGGGCGTGGGCAATCAGCCCCAGCATTTT. Translation: CASSLRGGVGNQPQHF. The V call is TRBV12-3 or TRBV12-4, the J call TRBJ1-5, with a tentative D call TRBD1 (6 bases). The CDR3 sequence is 16 residues long. The germline V and J ends were trimmed by 5 bases and 2 bases, with 16 bases remaining between them.